Presented here are 21 T cell receptor beta chains from one specimen sequenced in a study of OX40 agonist ivuxolimab in advanced cancers. Data came from immunoSEQ multiplex PCR; TCRdb stores just in-frame clones and leaves some out. The sample holds roughly 60,000 clones, roughly 90% seen once. This material consisted of CD4+ or CD8+ T cells sorted from blood, taken in a trial of the OX40 agonist ivuxolimab. These receptors all stem from an adult with an advanced solid tumor such as melanoma, head and neck, liver or kidney cancer.

This rearrangement joins TRBV10-3 to TRBJ2-3; 13 bases map to TRBD2. This CDR3 region has 20 residues. The germline CDR1 and CDR2 sequences are ENHRY and SYGVKD. V dropped 7 bases and J dropped 0; count of bases not matched to a gene: 16. CDR3 loop: CAIMGAGLAGSAASTDTQYF. The DNA of the CDR3 is TGTGCCATCATGGGTGCGGGACTAGCGGGGTCCGCGGCTAGCACAGATACGCAGTATTTT.

The chain joins TRBV6-1 to TRBJ1-1, with D perhaps TRBD1 (6 bases). V dropped 4 bases and J dropped 4 bases, with 16 bases sitting between them. Germline assignment: CDR1 MNHNS and CDR2 SASEGT. The CDR3 covers 15 residues. The CDR3 coding sequence is TGTGCCAGCAGTGCGTTCGAAGGGGGGGGCACTGAAGCTTTCTTT. It codes for CASSAFEGGGTEAFF.

This chain's CDR3 is CASSKGTVLRTQYF. For the CDR3, the DNA is TGTGCCAGCAGCAAAGGAACGGTCCTCCGGACCCAGTACTTC. The gene calls are TRBV21-1 and TRBJ2-5; the tabulated D call, TRBD2, remains unverified against the DNA. TRBV21-1 is marked as a pseudogene. This CDR3 is 14 amino acids long.

This CDR3 is CASSQDHTFSGNTIYF. The CDR3 bases are TGCGCCAGCAGCCAAGATCACACGTTCTCTGGAAACACCATATATTTT. This chain links TRBV4-3 with TRBJ1-3, with D unclear. The CDR3 spans 16 residues. V lost 0 bases and J lost 0, with 9 bases in between. Germline loops: CDR1 LGHNA, CDR2 YSLEER.

The chain joins TRBV19 to TRBJ2-4; tentatively, D is TRBD1 (8 bases). Germline lookup yields CDR1 LNHDA and CDR2 SQIVND (reference sequence). There are 14 residues in the CDR3. V dropped 7 bases and J dropped 4 bases, with 14 bases sitting between them. This chain's CDR3 is CASKRDRTKNIQYF. CDR3 DNA: TGTGCCAGTAAGCGGGACAGGACGAAAAACATTCAGTACTTC. The complete variable domain, with remaining parts taken from reference TRBV19 and TRBJ2-4, reads DGGITQSPKYLFRKEGQNVTLSCEQNLNHDAMYWYRQDPGQGLRLIYYSQIVNDFQKGDIAEGYSVSREKKESFPLTVTSAQKNPTAFYLCASKRDRTKNIQYFGAGTRLSVL.

The V gene is TRBV27, the J gene TRBJ2-2; TRBD1 agrees at 7 bases. V gave up 6 bases and J gave up 6 bases; unmatched junction bases: 10. CDR1 and CDR2 from the germline V gene are MNHEY and SMNVEV (reference sequence). The CDR3 runs 15 residues. The CDR3 region is CASRAGQGVSGELFF. The CDR3 DNA reads as TGTGCCAGCAGGGCAGGGCAGGGGGTTTCCGGGGAGCTGTTTTTT.

This clone was observed a handful of times. V usage is TRBV7-9 and J usage is TRBJ1-2; the D is unclear. Germline CDR1 SEHNR, CDR2 FQNEAQ (reference sequence). The CDR3 sequence is 10 residues long. V lost 1 base and J 8 bases, leaving 2 bases between the germline ends. The CDR3 loop is CASSLGGYTF. DNA of the CDR3: TGTGCCAGCAGCTTAGGGGGCTACACCTTC. Variable domain in full (rest from reference TRBV7-9 and TRBJ1-2): DTGVSQNPRHKITKRGQNVTFRCDPISEHNRLYWYRQTLGQGPEFLTYFQNEAQLEKSRLLSDRFSAERPKGSFSTLEIQRTEQGDSAMYLCASSLGGYTFGSGTRLTVV.

The V call is TRBV11-3, the J call TRBJ2-2; 8 positions match TRBD1. The CDR3 runs to 14 residues. The J segment lost 9 bases and the V segment lost 5 bases, leaving 8 bases of the junction unmatched. Germline V gives CDR1 SGHNT, CDR2 YENEEA. DNA of the CDR3: TGTGCCAGCAGCCCCGGGACAGGCAGGCGGGAGCTGTTTTTT. This codes for CASSPGTGRRELFF.

The V and J genes are TRBV9 and TRBJ2-7, with D perhaps matching TRBD1 (5 bases). Trimming stripped 2 bases from V and 7 bases from J, with 13 bases between. This CDR3 has 13 amino acids. The germline V gene encodes CDR1 SGDLS and CDR2 YYNGEE. CDR3 DNA sequence: TGTGCCAGCAGCGTGGACACAGCGCGGGAGCAGTACTTC. This encodes CASSVDTAREQYF.

The rearrangement links TRBV27 to TRBJ2-5; TRBD1 agrees at 10 bases. CDR1 and CDR2 (germline): MNHEY, SMNVEV (reference sequence). With V trimmed by 4 bases and J by 1 base, 6 bases remained unmatched. The CDR3 contains 16 residues. Here the CDR3 reads CASSSGTGVGQETQYF. CDR3 nucleotides: TGTGCCAGCAGTTCCGGGACAGGGGTAGGCCAAGAGACCCAGTACTTC.

The chain is built from TRBV7-2 and TRBJ2-7; D is ambiguous. CDR3 length equals 12 residues. V was shortened by 1 base and J by 3 bases, with 4 bases between the two germline ends. Per germline, CDR1 SGHTA and CDR2 FQGNSA. CDR3 coding DNA: TGTGCCAGCAGCTTAGACTTCTACGAGCAGTACTTC. Translation gives CASSLDFYEQYF.

This clone was picked up one time. V is TRBV11-3 and J is TRBJ2-1, with 7 positions matching TRBD2. Germline V CDR1 and CDR2: SGHNT, YENEEA. The CDR3 is 15 residues long. Trimming removed 4 bases from V and 6 bases from J; junction bases left unmatched: 9. The CDR3 is CASSSGGSKGNEQFF. The CDR3 DNA is TGTGCCAGCAGCTCGGGCGGGAGCAAGGGCAATGAGCAGTTCTTC.

The rearrangement uses TRBV5-1 and TRBJ2-1, with 9 bases identical to TRBD2. CDR1 and CDR2 (germline): SGHRS, YFSETQ. The V segment lost 0 bases and the J segment 5 bases; nucleotides outside the gene matches: 6. The CDR3 consists of 16 residues. The CDR3, as DNA: TGCGCCAGCAGCTTGGGGGGACTAGCTGGAAACAATGAGCAGTTCTTC. This translates into CASSLGGLAGNNEQFF.

Comment on this clone: The same CDR3 arises from other DNA sequences in this sample as well. The chain joins TRBV11-3 to TRBJ2-3; possibly TRBD2 for D (5 bases). This CDR3 spans 14 amino acids. Per the germline V gene, CDR1 is SGHNT and CDR2 is YENEEA. Between the trimmed V and J ends, which lost 3 bases and 5 bases, there was a span of 12 bases. The CDR3 sequence is CASSLALAGDTQYF. DNA for the CDR3: TGTGCCAGCAGCTTGGCTTTGGCGGGAGATACGCAGTATTTT.

V gene TRBV5-1 combines with J gene TRBJ2-3; TRBD2 is a possible D gene (5 bases). The germline V and J ends were trimmed by 0 bases and 6 bases, with 17 bases remaining between them. This CDR3 is built from 16 residues. CDR1 is SGHRS and CDR2 is YFSETQ in the germline V gene. In DNA, the CDR3 is TGCGCCAGCAGCTTGGGGACCAGCGGTCCCACCGATACGCAGTATTTT. Amino acids: CASSLGTSGPTDTQYF.

This clone has only a few counts. The V call is TRBV19, the J call TRBJ1-5, with a weak D call TRBD1 (5 bases). The CDR3 totals 13 residues. V was cut by 9 bases and J by 4 bases, with 13 bases left in between. The germline V gene encodes CDR1 LNHDA and CDR2 SQIVND (reference sequence). Written as DNA, the CDR3 is TGTGCCAGAGCCCGGGGGAGGAATCAGCCCCAGCATTTT. As protein: CARARGRNQPQHF.

The chain links TRBV10-2 to TRBJ2-3, with 12 bases fitting TRBD2. J gave up 6 bases and V 4 bases, and 8 bases lay outside the gene matches. Germline CDR1 reads WSHSY; CDR2 reads SAAADI. This CDR3 spans 16 amino acids. CDR3 region: CASSASLAGGPDTQYF. In nucleotides, the CDR3 is TGCGCCAGCAGTGCCAGCCTAGCGGGAGGGCCGGATACGCAGTATTTT.

The genes are TRBV28 and TRBJ1-4; D unclear. CDR1 is MDHEN, CDR2 SYDVKM, per germline. The CDR3 has 15 residues. V dropped 1 base and J dropped 7 bases, with 13 bases sitting between them. CDR3 bases: TGTGCCAGCAGTTTATTTCGGCAGGAGGGTGAAAAACTGTTTTTT. This translates into CASSLFRQEGEKLFF.

The chain's CDR3 is CASSHSDGGYEQYF. The DNA for the CDR3 is TGTGCCAGTAGCCACTCGGATGGGGGGTACGAGCAGTACTTC. V usage is TRBV19 and J usage is TRBJ2-7, with D possibly TRBD2 on 6 matching bases. The V end lost 6 bases, the J end lost 4 bases, and 16 bases lay between the germline ends. Germline V gene data show CDR1 as LNHDA and CDR2 as SQIVND (reference sequence). CDR3 length: 14 residues. The complete variable domain, with remaining parts taken from reference TRBV19 and TRBJ2-7, reads DGGITQSPKYLFRKEGQNVTLSCEQNLNHDAMYWYRQDPGQGLRLIYYSQIVNDFQKGDIAEGYSVSREKKESFPLTVTSAQKNPTAFYLCASSHSDGGYEQYFGPGTRLTVT.

Only one count was recorded for this clone. The chain links TRBV18 to TRBJ1-4; D remains unclear. The CDR3 runs 14 residues. The V end was cut by 3 bases, the J end by 5 bases, with 10 bases between. Germline V gene lookup returns CDR1 KGHSH and CDR2 LQKENI. CDR3 DNA sequence: TGTGCCAGCTCACCGAACGACTGGAATGAAAAACTGTTTTTT. This translates into CASSPNDWNEKLFF.

The chain employs TRBV7-9 and TRBJ1-2, with D perhaps matching TRBD1 (5 bases). Per germline, CDR1 SEHNR and CDR2 FQNEAQ (reference sequence). This CDR3 has 14 amino acids. V lost 1 base and J lost 8, with 14 bases in between. In nucleotides, the CDR3 is TGTGCCAGCAGCTTAGGGACCGGGACTCTGGGCTACACCTTC. This codes for CASSLGTGTLGYTF.